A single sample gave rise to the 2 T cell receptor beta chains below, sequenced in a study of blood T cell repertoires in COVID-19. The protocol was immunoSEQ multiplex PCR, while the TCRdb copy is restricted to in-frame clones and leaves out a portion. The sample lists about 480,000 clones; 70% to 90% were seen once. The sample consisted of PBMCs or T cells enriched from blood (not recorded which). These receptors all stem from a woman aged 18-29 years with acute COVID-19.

This chain's CDR3 is CASSDAGGPSEAFF. The CDR3 DNA reads as TGTGCCAGCAGTGATGCAGGGGGCCCCTCTGAAGCTTTCTTT. The rearrangement joins TRBV6-1 to TRBJ1-1, with 8 bases that match TRBD1. Germline trimming cut 3 bases from V and 6 bases from J; bases unmatched to any gene: 6. The CDR3 totals 14 residues. From germline, CDR1 is MNHNS and CDR2 SASEGT.

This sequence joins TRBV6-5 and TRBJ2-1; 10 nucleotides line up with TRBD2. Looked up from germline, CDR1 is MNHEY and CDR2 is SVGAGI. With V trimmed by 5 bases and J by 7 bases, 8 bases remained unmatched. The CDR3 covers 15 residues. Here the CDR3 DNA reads TGTGCCAGCAGTCCCTTAGCGGGAGGAAGGAATGAGCAGTTCTTC. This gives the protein CASSPLAGGRNEQFF.